The 3 T cell receptor beta chains given below trace back to one sample, sequenced in a study of patients and donors after allogeneic stem cell transplantation. TCRdb reprocessed the RT-PCR reads via MiXCR and lists one record per CDR3 protein. This table has 160,000 or so distinct CDR3 sequences, 20% to 25% appearing once. Sequencing was carried out using blood, either unsorted or a sorted T cell fraction (not recorded which). These receptors were collected from a human donor who was either an allogeneic HSCT recipient or a stem cell or donor lymphocyte infusion donor (not recorded which). It is not recorded whose cells these are; they may come from a transplant donor.

This clonotype was counted between two and nine times. The chain is built from TRBV7-9 and TRBJ1-1; D ambiguous. The ends were cut back, 1 base at V and 5 bases at J, with 17 bases in the middle. This CDR3 contains 16 residues. Germline-derived CDR1 and CDR2 are SEHNR and FQNEAQ (reference sequence). CDR3 bases: TGTGCCAGCAGCTTAGATCCCCTTGGAGGTCCAACTGAAGCTTTCTTT. It encodes CASSLDPLGGPTEAFF. The whole variable domain, filled in from reference TRBV7-9 and TRBJ1-1, reads DTGVSQNPRHKITKRGQNVTFRCDPISEHNRLYWYRQTLGQGPEFLTYFQNEAQLEKSRLLSDRFSAERPKGSFSTLEIQRTEQGDSAMYLCASSLDPLGGPTEAFFGQGTRLTVV.

The CDR3 spells CASSLGAGVSPLHF. DNA for the CDR3: TGTGCCAGCAGCTTAGGCGCAGGAGTTTCACCCCTCCACTTT. V usage is TRBV7-3 and J usage is TRBJ1-6, with no clear D. Germline lookup yields CDR1 SGHTA and CDR2 FQGTGA. Trimming took 2 bases from V and 9 from J, leaving 11 bases between them. CDR3 size: 14 residues.

This clonotype was seen once. This is likely a read error, given that the CDR3 carries no conserved phenylalanine or tryptophan at its end. The gene calls are TRBV12-3 or TRBV12-4 and TRBJ1-2; 10 positions match TRBD1. This CDR3 has 16 residues. Unmatched junction bases numbered 13, after V lost 5 bases and J lost 7 bases. The CDR3 coding sequence is TGTGCCAGCAGTGGCAGGGACAGGGGAATGGACAGTGGCTACACCTCC. It yields the protein CASSGRDRGMDSGYTS.